A single sample gave rise to the 4 T cell receptor beta chains below, sequenced in a study of blood T cell repertoires in COVID-19. Clones were sequenced by immunoSEQ multiplex PCR, and TCRdb holds only the in-frame ones, with some missing. The table has about 170,000 clones, approximately 80% seen once. Sequencing input: PBMCs or T cells enriched from blood (not recorded which). The origin of the receptors is a man between 45 and 60 years old who had recovered from COVID-19.

The gene calls are TRBV29-1 and TRBJ2-1, with 8 bases matching TRBD1. With 5 bases clipped from V and 4 bases from J, the junction kept 10 bases outside the gene matches. In germline, CDR1 is SQVTM, CDR2 ANQGSEA. The CDR3 spans 15 residues. Written as DNA, the CDR3 is TGCAGCGTTTCTCCCAGGGGGCGCGGATACAATGAGCAGTTCTTC. It specifies CSVSPRGRGYNEQFF.

The rearrangement joins TRBV5-1 to TRBJ1-2, with D perhaps TRBD1 (6 bases). This CDR3 contains 19 residues. Germline V gives CDR1 SGHRS, CDR2 YFSETQ. V was cut by 3 bases and J by 8 bases, with 32 bases left in between. Here the CDR3 DNA reads TGCGCCAGCAGCTGGGTTCCCCCGCTGAAGACAGGAGACCCTTGGGGCTACACCTTC. Its translation: CASSWVPPLKTGDPWGYTF.

This chain connects TRBV7-2 to TRBJ1-2; the D is unclear. Germline CDR1 is SGHTA and CDR2 is FQGNSA. CDR3 size: 13 residues. V was cut by 1 base and J by 4 bases, with 7 bases left in between. Written as DNA, the CDR3 is TGTGCCAGCAGCTTAGTCGCAGGCTATGGCTACACCTTC. This gives the protein CASSLVAGYGYTF.

V and J are TRBV28 and TRBJ1-6, with 9 bases that match TRBD1. This CDR3 spans 15 amino acids. V was clipped by 8 bases and J by 8 bases; unmatched bases: 10. Germline values: CDR1 MDHEN, CDR2 SYDVKM. The CDR3 DNA reads TGTGCCAGCGGACCGGGACAGGGTGCGCATTCACCCCTCCACTTT. Its translation is CASGPGQGAHSPLHF. The entire variable domain, with the rest obtained from reference TRBV28 and TRBJ1-6, is as follows: DVKVTQSSRYLVKRTGEKVFLECVQDMDHENMFWYRQDPGLGLRLIYFSYDVKMKEKGDIPEGYSVSREKKERFSLILESASTNQTSMYLCASGPGQGAHSPLHFGNGTRLTVT.